These 20 T cell receptor beta chains share one sample of origin, sequenced in a study of shared clonotypes between healthy human individuals. Libraries were prepared by immunoSEQ multiplex PCR; TCRdb keeps only in-frame clonotypes and omits some of them. The sample records about 600,000 clones, around 97% being singletons. Material: naive CD4+ T cells sorted from blood. The subset was: CD45RA+ positively selected. These receptors all stem from a woman in her twenties or thirties in good health.

V usage is TRBV7-2 and J usage is TRBJ1-2, with 8 bases lining up with TRBD1. The ends lost 1 base at V and 5 bases at J; junction bases unmatched: 9. Germline lookup yields CDR1 SGHTA and CDR2 FQGNSA. This CDR3 has 16 residues. CDR3 nucleotide sequence: TGTGCCAGCAGCTTAGGATCCGGACAGGGAGTATATGGCTACACCTTC. Its translation: CASSLGSGQGVYGYTF.

The chain is built from TRBV13 and TRBJ2-7; TRBD2 matches at 9 bases. The CDR3 runs to 17 residues. Per the germline V gene, CDR1 is PRHDT and CDR2 is FYEKMQ (reference sequence). The junction had 16 bases not matched to a gene; V was cut back by 5 bases and J by 5 bases. Here the CDR3 reads CASSHLGIAGVIHEQYF. DNA for the CDR3: TGTGCCAGCAGCCACCTGGGGATAGCGGGAGTTATCCACGAGCAGTACTTC.

The chain uses TRBV18 and TRBJ1-1; 9 bases line up with TRBD1. The junction had 2 bases not matched to a gene; V was cut back by 3 bases and J by 6 bases. Germline V gene sequence: CDR1 KGHSH, CDR2 LQKENI. This CDR3 has 13 residues. The CDR3 DNA reads TGTGCCAGCTCACCGGGACAGGGAGCTGAAGCTTTCTTT. As protein: CASSPGQGAEAFF.

The rearrangement uses TRBV4-1 and TRBJ2-1; 10 bases align to TRBD1. This CDR3 spans 18 amino acids. Germline CDR1 MGHRA, CDR2 YSYEKL. V shed 0 bases and J 5 bases; nucleotides not matched to a gene: 10. The CDR3 region is CASSQEGQGSGWNNEQFF. In DNA form, the CDR3 reads TGCGCCAGCAGCCAAGAGGGACAGGGGTCGGGGTGGAACAATGAGCAGTTCTTC.

CDR3 sequence: CASSPGTPSEQYF. Here the CDR3 DNA reads TGTGCCAGCTCACCAGGGACACCCTCCGAGCAGTACTTC. This chain joins TRBV18 and TRBJ2-7; the D gene is possibly TRBD1 (6 bases). Germline CDR1 KGHSH, CDR2 LQKENI. V was cut by 2 bases and J by 6 bases, with 11 bases left in between. CDR3 length: 13 residues.

This clone has a single count. V is TRBV18 and J is TRBJ2-1; 11 nucleotides match TRBD1. V shed 5 bases and J 6 bases; nucleotides not matched to a gene: 12. In germline, CDR1 is KGHSH, CDR2 LQKENI. The CDR3 has 17 residues. CDR3 DNA: TGTGCCAGCTCAAGCAGCATACCCGGGACAGGGGGCAATGAGCAGTTCTTC. As protein: CASSSSIPGTGGNEQFF. Based on the CDR3 plus reference TRBV18 and TRBJ2-1, the full variable domain is NAGVMQNPRHLVRRRGQEARLRCSPMKGHSHVYWYRQLPEEGLKFMVYLQKENIIDESGMPKERFSAEFPKEGPSILRIQQVVRGDSAAYFCASSSSIPGTGGNEQFFGPGTRLTVL.

This clone showed up just once. A junction boundary mismatches the germline segment, possibly from a read error. This chain links TRBV27 with TRBJ2-7; TRBD2 might be the D (6 bases). This CDR3 is built from 13 residues. CDR1 is MNHEY, CDR2 SMNVEV, per germline (reference sequence). DNA for the CDR3: TGTGCCAGCAGTTCGGTCTACTCCGGGACTTCTAGCTTC. This translates into CASSSVYSGTSSF.

This chain links TRBV18 with TRBJ2-1; D possibly corresponds to TRBD1 (5 bases). The V end was cut by 2 bases, the J end by 9 bases, with 11 bases between. There are 13 residues in the CDR3. Germline values: CDR1 KGHSH, CDR2 LQKENI. The CDR3 bases are TGTGCCAGCTCACCAAGGGGTGTGGGTGAGCAGTTCTTC. Translating gives CASSPRGVGEQFF.

The chain employs TRBV7-8 and TRBJ2-7; D gene ambiguous. The CDR3 loop spans 14 amino acids. From germline, CDR1 is SGHVS and CDR2 FQNEAQ. Trimming stripped 1 base from V and 4 bases from J, with 11 bases between. CDR3 loop: CASSLDGLPYEQYF. The DNA of the CDR3 is TGTGCCAGCAGCTTAGACGGTCTACCATACGAGCAGTACTTC.

V gene TRBV18 combines with J gene TRBJ2-5; a weak D match, TRBD1 (5 bases). CDR3 length: 16 amino acids. V dropped 1 base and J dropped 2 bases, with 14 bases sitting between them. Germline CDR1 is KGHSH and CDR2 is LQKENI. CDR3 nucleotides: TGTGCCAGCTCACCACGACAGCCCCTTTTGCAAGAGACCCAGTACTTC. Translating gives CASSPRQPLLQETQYF.

The chain uses TRBV6-1 and TRBJ2-6; maybe TRBD1 (6 bases). This CDR3 region has 14 residues. Germline V gene data show CDR1 as MNHNS and CDR2 as SASEGT. V was pared by 3 bases and J by 4 bases, with 7 bases between. CDR3 sequence: CASSDRGGANVLTF. The CDR3 region has the DNA TGTGCCAGCAGTGACAGGGGAGGGGCCAACGTCCTGACTTTC.

The chain employs TRBV7-2 and TRBJ2-5; TRBD2 aligns across 11 bases. The J call may be faulty, since TRBJ2-7 better matches the DNA end. This CDR3 is built from 15 residues. CDR1 is SGHTA, CDR2 FQGNSA, per germline. The CDR3 nucleotides are TGTGCCAGCAGCCCGACTAGCGGGAAGTGGAACGAGCAGTACTTC. Translation gives CASSPTSGKWNEQYF.

Comments on this clone: The sample carries other DNA sequences with the same CDR3. The genes are TRBV28 and TRBJ2-7, with D perhaps matching TRBD1 or TRBD2 (7 bases each). Germline assignment: CDR1 MDHEN and CDR2 SYDVKM. CDR3 length: 16 amino acids. Trimming took off 3 bases at V and 4 bases at J, with 19 bases between the two ends. CDR3 in DNA: TGTGCCAGCAGTTTTCTAGGGGCAGGGGGGGGGTACGAGCAGTACTTC. Its protein product is CASSFLGAGGGYEQYF.

This rearrangement joins TRBV11-3 to TRBJ2-5; D may be TRBD1 (5 bases). Germline CDR1 SGHNT, CDR2 YENEEA. This CDR3 has 12 residues. Trimming pared 1 base from V and 5 bases from J, leaving 5 bases between. CDR3 region: CASSLAGETQYF. CDR3 DNA sequence: TGTGCCAGCAGCTTAGCAGGGGAGACCCAGTACTTC.

The J gene is TRBJ2-4, the V gene TRBV28; D remains unclear. CDR1 and CDR2 from the germline V gene are MDHEN and SYDVKM. The CDR3 covers 15 residues. The V gene lost 3 bases and the J gene lost 3 bases, with 12 bases spanning the gap. In DNA form, the CDR3 reads TGTGCCAGCAGTTTGTTCGACAACTACAAAAACATTCAGTACTTC. Protein: CASSLFDNYKNIQYF.

This chain connects TRBV6-1 to TRBJ2-7, with TRBD2 identical over 11 bases. V trimming: 3 bases; J trimming: 0 bases; junction bases outside the gene matches: 4. CDR1 is MNHNS, CDR2 SASEGT, per germline. The CDR3 spans 16 residues. This CDR3 is CASSDLTSGSSYEQYF. The DNA for the CDR3 is TGTGCCAGCAGTGATCTAACTAGCGGGAGCTCCTACGAGCAGTACTTC.

This chain joins TRBV2 and TRBJ2-3; TRBD2 matches 8 bases. This CDR3 region has 15 residues. CDR1 is SNHLY and CDR2 is FYNNEI in the germline V gene. Unmatched junction bases numbered 8, after V lost 6 bases and J lost 3 bases. In DNA form, the CDR3 reads TGTGCCAGCAGGATACCGGGACTAGGAACAGATACGCAGTATTTT. Protein: CASRIPGLGTDTQYF.

V gene TRBV19 combines with J gene TRBJ2-7; no clear D. V was trimmed by 5 bases and J by 1 base, leaving 30 bases between them. Per the germline V gene, CDR1 is LNHDA and CDR2 is SQIVND (reference sequence). This CDR3 region has 20 residues. The CDR3 sequence: CASSPRLGRPHVSGSYEQYF. The CDR3 DNA is TGTGCCAGTAGTCCGCGTCTCGGCAGGCCTCACGTTTCTGGATCCTACGAGCAGTACTTC.

The chain carries TRBV7-9 and TRBJ2-7; 11 bases match TRBD2. J lost 6 bases, V lost 5 bases, and 9 bases had no gene match. The germline V gene encodes CDR1 SEHNR and CDR2 FQNEAQ (reference sequence). The length of the CDR3 is 15 residues. CDR3 DNA: TGTGCCAGCAGCCCTACTTTCCTAGCGGGAGGCGAGCAGTACTTC. Translation gives CASSPTFLAGGEQYF.

V usage is TRBV28 and J usage is TRBJ1-5; D is perhaps TRBD1 (6 bases). Trimming took 5 bases from V and 1 from J, leaving 15 bases between them. Germline V CDR1 and CDR2: MDHEN, SYDVKM. The CDR3 contains 16 residues. DNA of the CDR3: TGTGCCAGCAGTACCGACCACAGGGTAAGCAATCAGCCCCAGCATTTT. Its protein is CASSTDHRVSNQPQHF.